The T cell receptor beta chain described here comes from a study of blood T cell repertoires in COVID-19. Germline CDR1 reads SNHLY; CDR2 reads FYNNEI. V lost 3 bases to trimming and J lost 0 bases, with 6 bases between them. The CDR3 totals 15 residues. Sequenced by immunoSEQ multiplex PCR; TCRdb stores in-frame clones only, minus some. The sample lists roughly 290,000 clones, around 90% occurring once. This TCR was sampled from a woman in her 30s with COVID-19, enrolled during active disease. The sequenced material came from peripheral blood. The chain is built from TRBV2 and TRBJ2-6; D is uncertain. In DNA, the CDR3 is TGTGCCAGCAGTGATTTCAACTCTGGGGCCAACGTCCTGACTTTC. Translating it yields CASSDFNSGANVLTF.